These 28 T cell receptor beta chains were sequenced from one sample in a study of CD8+CD57+ T cells in acquired aplastic anemia. Genomic DNA templated the TCR beta VDJ and CDR3 profiling. Each CDR3 protein is one row after TCRdb ran MiXCR on the reads. The profile shows 400,000 to 500,000 distinct CDR3 sequences, around 68% of them singletons. The specimen was sorted CD4+, CD8+, or CD8+CD57+ T cells (not recorded which) from PBMCs. All receptors derive from a human donor in good health, serving as a control.

As to this clonotype: It is unclear where the CDR3 begins or ends on the DNA, so no DNA is shown, and the CDR3 is as TCRdb lists it. The rearrangement joins TRBV2 to TRBJ2-3; the D call TRBD1 from the table was never checked on the DNA. Germline CDR1 and CDR2: SNHLY and FYNNEI. The CDR3 spans 17 residues, counting both ends. CDR3 amino acids: CASSAEDRSTGGYTFDF.

V usage is TRBV7-8 and J usage is TRBJ2-7; D uncertain. The CDR3 extends over 15 amino acids. V lost 6 bases and J 12 bases, leaving 27 bases between the germline ends. Germline V lookup: CDR1 SGHVS, CDR2 FQNEAQ. The CDR3 sequence: CASSGVHAQPGETYF. CDR3 nucleotide sequence: TGTGCCAGCAGTGGGGTGCACGCGCAGCCGGGCGAGACGTACTTC. Full variable domain (rest looked up from reference TRBV7-8 and TRBJ2-7): GAGVSQSPRYKVAKRGQDVALRCDPISGHVSLFWYQQALGQGPEFLTYFQNEAQLDKSGLPSDRFFAERPEGSVSTLKIQRTQQEDSAVYLCASSGVHAQPGETYFGPGTRLTVT.

Details on this clonotype: The junction shows a germline mismatch at one end, possibly a read error. V and J are TRBV2 and TRBJ1-1; D not certain. Looked up from germline, CDR1 is SNHLY and CDR2 is FYNNEI. The CDR3 contains 13 residues. The CDR3 nucleotides are TGTGCCAGCAGTGGAGCGGAGAACACTACAGCTTCGTTT. The encoded protein is CASSGAENTTASF.

The CDR3 sequence is CASSEWGARTDTQYF. The CDR3 DNA is TGTGCCAGCAGTGAATGGGGGGCGCGGACAGATACGCAGTATTTT. This sequence joins TRBV25-1 and TRBJ2-3; the D gene could be TRBD1 or TRBD2 (6 bases each). V dropped 1 base and J dropped 3 bases, with 11 bases sitting between them. The CDR3 has 15 amino acids. Per the germline V gene, CDR1 is MGHDK and CDR2 is SYGVNS. The whole variable domain, filled in from reference TRBV25-1 and TRBJ2-3, reads EADIYQTPRYLVIGTGKKITLECSQTMGHDKMYWYQQDPGMELHLIHYSYGVNSTEKGDLSSESTVSRIRTEHFPLTLESARPSHTSQYLCASSEWGARTDTQYFGPGTRLTVL.

The V gene is TRBV6-2 or TRBV6-3, the J gene TRBJ1-1; D remains unclear. Between the trimmed V and J ends, which lost 4 bases and 1 base, there was a span of 10 bases. The germline V gene has CDR1 MNHEY and CDR2 SVGEGT. The length of the CDR3 is 14 residues. The CDR3 loop is CASSSIQRNTEAFF. Here the CDR3 DNA reads TGTGCCAGCAGTTCCATACAGAGGAACACTGAAGCTTTCTTT.

This clonotype appeared a few times. The V and J genes are TRBV7-2 and TRBJ1-1; D remains unclear. Germline V gene data show CDR1 as SGHTA and CDR2 as FQGNSA. V was cut by 2 bases and J by 1 base, with 8 bases left in between. The CDR3 has 14 residues. CDR3 sequence reads: CASSLSRTNTEAFF. The CDR3 nucleotides read TGTGCCAGCAGCTTATCCCGGACGAACACTGAAGCTTTCTTT. The entire variable domain, with the rest obtained from reference TRBV7-2 and TRBJ1-1, is as follows: GAGVSQSPSNKVTEKGKDVELRCDPISGHTALYWYRQSLGQGLEFLIYFQGNSAPDKSGLPSDRFSAERTGGSVSTLTIQRTQQEDSAVYLCASSLSRTNTEAFFGQGTRLTVV.

The V call is TRBV10-3, the J call TRBJ1-3; tentatively, D is TRBD1 (6 bases). The germline V gene encodes CDR1 ENHRY and CDR2 SYGVKD. The CDR3 is 15 residues long. V was clipped by 2 bases and J by 2 bases, with 10 bases between them. Here the CDR3 reads CAISEGGGPGNTIYF. Written as DNA, the CDR3 is TGTGCCATCAGTGAGGGGGGGGGCCCTGGAAACACCATATATTTT.

On this clonotype: The CDR3 end shows no conserved phenylalanine or tryptophan, and so a read error is likely. The limits of the CDR3 on the DNA are not certain, so only TCRdb's listed CDR3 is given. V and J are TRBV7-9 and TRBJ2-3; the table's D gene call, TRBD1, was not cross checked with the DNA. Germline V gene sequence: CDR1 SEHNR, CDR2 FQNEAQ (reference sequence). The length of the CDR3 is 13 amino acids, counting both ends. CDR3 loop: CASVAWGRGRHEQ.

This clonotype was seen a handful of times. V gene TRBV12-3 or TRBV12-4 combines with J gene TRBJ1-1; D is uncertain. The CDR3 runs to 13 residues. V was shortened by 3 bases and J by 5 bases, with 10 bases between the two germline ends. The CDR3 loop reads CASSLEVGTEAFF. For the CDR3, the DNA is TGTGCCAGCAGTTTGGAGGTTGGGACTGAAGCTTTCTTT.

On this clonotype: Germline is not matched at one junction end, which may reflect a read error. J is TRBJ1-2 and V is TRBV19; D is possibly TRBD1 (6 bases). The CDR3 length is 15 residues. Per germline, CDR1 LNHDA and CDR2 SQIVND (reference sequence). This CDR3 is CTSSTHRDGGYGYTF. CDR3 bases: TGTACCAGTAGTACTCACAGGGATGGGGGGTATGGCTATACCTTC.

This clonotype was recorded many times. The chain uses TRBV15 and TRBJ1-4; D might be TRBD1 (5 bases). V shed 5 bases and J shed 5 bases, with 18 bases lying between them. The germline gives CDR1 LNHNV, CDR2 YYDKDF (reference sequence). The CDR3 is 16 amino acids. The CDR3: CATSSNWGRENEKLFF. The CDR3 DNA sequence: TGTGCCACCAGCTCCAATTGGGGACGGGAAAATGAAAAACTGTTTTTT.

In this sample, this clonotype turned up a few times. This chain joins TRBV7-2 and TRBJ2-1; no definite D call. The J call may be mistaken, given a closer DNA end match to TRBJ2-7. Germline CDR1 reads SGHTA; CDR2 reads FQGNSA. The CDR3 extends over 14 amino acids. The CDR3 loop is CASSLVTKNYEQYF. The DNA of the CDR3 is TGTGCCAGCAGCTTAGTGACGAAGAACTACGAGCAGTACTTC.

This clonotype has more than one count but fewer than ten. It may be a read error: a sequence one base away is much more abundant. V gene TRBV4-3 combines with J gene TRBJ1-2, with D possibly being TRBD1 (6 bases). Germline V gene lookup returns CDR1 LGHNA and CDR2 YSLEER. Trimming removed 4 bases at V and 4 bases at J, with 16 bases between. The CDR3 extends over 15 amino acids. CDR3 amino acids: CASSRRLGGGYGYTF. CDR3 nucleotide sequence: TGCGCCAGCAGCCGACGTTTAGGGGGAGGCTATGGCTACACCTTC.

The V gene is TRBV9, the J gene TRBJ2-3; 9 bases fit TRBD1. J lost 12 bases, V lost 3 bases, and 14 bases had no gene match. There are 15 residues in the CDR3. CDR1 and CDR2 from the germline V gene are SGDLS and YYNGEE. The CDR3 bases are TGTGCCAGCAGCGATACAGGGGGCAACAAAAATTCACAGTATTTT. The encoded protein is CASSDTGGNKNSQYF.

This clonotype was found once. The V call is TRBV5-8, the J call TRBJ2-7; D perhaps matches TRBD2 (5 bases). Trimming removed 4 bases from V and 3 bases from J, with 17 bases in between. CDR3 length equals 15 residues. CDR1 is SGHTS and CDR2 is YDEGEE in the germline V gene. DNA of the CDR3: TGTGCCAGCAGCGGGAGAACAGACGGGGACTACGAGCAGTACTTC. It specifies CASSGRTDGDYEQYF. Filled out from reference TRBV5-8 and TRBJ2-7, the complete variable domain reads EAGVTQSPTHLIKTRGQQATLRCSPISGHTSVYWYQQALGLGLQFLLWYDEGEERNRGNFPPRFSGRQFPNYSSELNVNALELEDSALYLCASSGRTDGDYEQYFGPGTRLTVT.

The J gene is TRBJ2-7, the V gene TRBV5-1; D possibly corresponds to TRBD2 (6 bases). Looked up from germline, CDR1 is SGHRS and CDR2 is YFSETQ. The V end lost 4 bases, the J end lost 9 bases, and 17 bases lay between the germline ends. This CDR3 has 13 residues. CDR3 DNA: TGCGCCAGCAGCGGGGCAGGGAGGCTATGGCAGTACTTC. This encodes CASSGAGRLWQYF.

About this clonotype itself: One end of the junction does not line up with germline, which may come from a read error. The rearrangement links TRBV12-3 or TRBV12-4 to TRBJ2-7; unclear D gene. CDR3 length: 13 residues. The CDR3 coding sequence is TGTGCCAGCAGTCCCAGGAGTCCCTATGAGCAGTACTTC. Translated: CASSPRSPYEQYF.

The count of this clonotype is one. An end of the junction does not agree with germline; a read error may underlie this. V gene TRBV5-5 combines with J gene TRBJ2-1; TRBD2 agrees at 7 bases. Germline CDR1 SGHKS, CDR2 YYEKEE (reference sequence). This CDR3 comprises 15 residues. CDR3 sequence: CASGISGTMYNERFF. The CDR3 DNA is TGTGCCAGCGGGATCAGCGGGACCATGTACAATGAGCGGTTCTTC.

This clonotype was detected once. A much bigger clone sits one base away, suggesting this may be a read error. V gene TRBV12-3 or TRBV12-4 combines with J gene TRBJ1-1, with 8 bases lining up with TRBD1. This CDR3 comprises 18 residues. In DNA, the CDR3 is TGCGCCAGCAACAGATTCGGGACAGGAAGGAACATGAACACTGAAGCTTTCTTT. Residues: CASNRFGTGRNMNTEAFF.

Concerning this clonotype: An end of the junction differs from the germline gene, which may be a read error. The chain uses TRBV30 and TRBJ1-2; weak D call: TRBD1 (5 bases). Germline CDR1 is GTSNPN and CDR2 is SVGIG (reference sequence). This CDR3 has 15 amino acids. This chain's CDR3 is CAWSVPDRFNYGYAF. The DNA for the CDR3 is TGTGCCTGGAGTGTACCCGACAGATTTAACTATGGCTACGCCTTC.

Note on this clonotype: A read error is likely, as this CDR3 ends without the conserved phenylalanine or tryptophan. The rearrangement joins TRBV29-1 to TRBJ2-3; D unresolved. The length of the CDR3 is 13 residues. The germline CDR1 and CDR2 sequences are SQVTM and ANQGSEA. The CDR3 DNA sequence: TGCAGTGCTCACCCTCTCGCGGCGCCCACGCAGTATCTT. Protein: CSAHPLAAPTQYL.

The chain carries TRBV6-1 and TRBJ1-3, with D maybe TRBD1 (6 bases). Germline CDR1 MNHNS, CDR2 SASEGT. The CDR3 runs 15 residues. With 5 bases removed from V and 0 bases from J, the gap between germline ends came to 11 bases. CDR3 nucleotide sequence: TGTGCCAGCAGTTACAACAGGGACTCTGGAAACACCATATATTTT. Residues: CASSYNRDSGNTIYF.

This chain joins TRBV10-3 and TRBJ2-5; TRBD2 matches at 10 bases. Germline lookup yields CDR1 ENHRY and CDR2 SYGVKD. This CDR3 has 13 residues. The V segment lost 9 bases and the J segment 5 bases; nucleotides outside the gene matches: 6. The chain's CDR3 is CAMRLAGVETQYF. The CDR3 DNA follows: TGTGCCATGAGACTAGCGGGTGTGGAGACCCAGTACTTC.

This clonotype was detected only a few times. This chain joins TRBV29-1 and TRBJ2-2; weak D call: TRBD2 (6 bases). Germline V gene data show CDR1 as SQVTM and CDR2 as ANQGSEA. CDR3 size: 12 residues. The V end was cut by 6 bases, the J end by 6 bases, with 11 bases between. In DNA, the CDR3 is TGCAGCGTCCTCCTAGCGTCCGGGGAGCTGTTTTTT. Protein sequence: CSVLLASGELFF.

CDR3 sequence (DNA): TGTGCCATCAGTGAGGCCGTGAACACTGAAGCTTTCTTT. As protein: CAISEAVNTEAFF. The gene calls are TRBV10-3 and TRBJ1-1; D not resolved. The CDR3 loop spans 13 amino acids. The germline V gene encodes CDR1 ENHRY and CDR2 SYGVKD. Trimming removed 2 bases at V and 0 bases at J, with 4 bases between.

This rearrangement joins TRBV20-1 to TRBJ1-2, with D unclear. Trimming shortened V by 5 bases and J by 12 bases, and 19 bases separated the two germline ends. The CDR3 has 12 amino acids. Germline-derived CDR1 and CDR2 are DFQATT and SNEGSKA (reference sequence). CDR3 loop: CSAAARAGRNTF. The CDR3 nucleotides read TGCAGTGCTGCAGCTCGGGCGGGGAGAAACACCTTC.

There are many counts of this clonotype. V gene TRBV29-1 combines with J gene TRBJ1-5, with D tentatively TRBD1 (5 bases). The CDR3 extends over 12 amino acids. V dropped 6 bases and J dropped 4 bases, with 10 bases sitting between them. In germline, CDR1 is SQVTM, CDR2 ANQGSEA. As DNA, the CDR3 is TGCAGCGTCCAGGGACGTAATCAGCCCCAGCATTTT. Amino acids: CSVQGRNQPQHF.

The chain links TRBV12-3 or TRBV12-4 to TRBJ2-5; no firm D call. The CDR3 sequence is 14 residues long. Trimming removed 4 bases from V and 7 bases from J, with 16 bases in between. DNA of the CDR3: TGTGCCAGCAGTTCGTCAGACACGGAAGGGACCCAGTACTTC. Amino acid sequence: CASSSSDTEGTQYF.